This T cell receptor beta chain was sequenced for a study of PD-1 blockade in classical Hodgkin lymphoma. From germline, CDR1 is SGHRS and CDR2 YFSETQ. V was cut by 3 bases and J by 2 bases, with 12 bases left in between. The CDR3 has 15 amino acids. This clone came up a few times. Sequencing was performed with immunoSEQ multiplex PCR; in TCRdb, only in-frame clones are kept and a portion is missing. The sample includes fewer than 25,000 clones, about 86% seen only once; the top ten take more than 5.5%. Time point in this sample: cycle 4 day 1 (C4D1), after more than five weeks of nivolumab. Each patient's relapse followed autologous stem cell transplantation, and brentuximab vedotin exposure varied. Complete response, partial response or progressive disease constituted the best responses recorded.

The chain links TRBV5-1 to TRBJ2-1; possibly TRBD1 or TRBD2 for D (5 bases each). This TCR derives from a human donor with classical Hodgkin lymphoma. The material was peripheral blood mononuclear cells (PBMCs), obtained before the fourth cycle of nivolumab. This CDR3 is CASSYGTVAYNEQFF. In DNA, the CDR3 is TGCGCCAGCAGCTACGGGACGGTAGCCTACAATGAGCAGTTCTTC.